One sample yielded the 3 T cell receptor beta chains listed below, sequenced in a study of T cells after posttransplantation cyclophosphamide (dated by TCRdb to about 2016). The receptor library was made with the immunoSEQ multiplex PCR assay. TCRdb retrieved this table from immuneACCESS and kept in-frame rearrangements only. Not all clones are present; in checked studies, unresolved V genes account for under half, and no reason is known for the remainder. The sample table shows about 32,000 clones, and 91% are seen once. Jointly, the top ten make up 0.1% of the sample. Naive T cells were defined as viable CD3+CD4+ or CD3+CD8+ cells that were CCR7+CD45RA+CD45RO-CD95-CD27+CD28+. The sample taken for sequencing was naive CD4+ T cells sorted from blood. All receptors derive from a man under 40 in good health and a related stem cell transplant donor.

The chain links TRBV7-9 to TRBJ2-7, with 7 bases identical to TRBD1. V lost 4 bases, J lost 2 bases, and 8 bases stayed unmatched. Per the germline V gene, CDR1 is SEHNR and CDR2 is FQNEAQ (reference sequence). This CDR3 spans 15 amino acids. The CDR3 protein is CASSSQGQAAYEQYF. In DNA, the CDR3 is TGTGCCAGCAGCTCTCAAGGACAGGCGGCCTACGAGCAGTACTTC. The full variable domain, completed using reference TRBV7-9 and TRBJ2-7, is DTGVSQNPRHKITKRGQNVTFRCDPISEHNRLYWYRQTLGQGPEFLTYFQNEAQLEKSRLLSDRFSAERPKGSFSTLEIQRTEQGDSAMYLCASSSQGQAAYEQYFGPGTRLTVT.

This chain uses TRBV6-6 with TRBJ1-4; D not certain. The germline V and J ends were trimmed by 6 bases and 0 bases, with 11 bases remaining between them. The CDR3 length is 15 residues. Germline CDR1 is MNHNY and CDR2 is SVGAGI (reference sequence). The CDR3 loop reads CASSRLAATNEKLFF. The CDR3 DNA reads TGTGCCAGCAGCAGGCTGGCCGCAACTAATGAAAAACTGTTTTTT.

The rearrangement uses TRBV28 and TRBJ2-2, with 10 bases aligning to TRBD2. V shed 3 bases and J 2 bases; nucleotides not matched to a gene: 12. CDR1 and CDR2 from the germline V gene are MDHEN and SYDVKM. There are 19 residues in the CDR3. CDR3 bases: TGTGCCAGCAGTTTTCTAAACAGGGCTAGCGGGGGAAACACCGGGGAGCTGTTTTTT. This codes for CASSFLNRASGGNTGELFF.